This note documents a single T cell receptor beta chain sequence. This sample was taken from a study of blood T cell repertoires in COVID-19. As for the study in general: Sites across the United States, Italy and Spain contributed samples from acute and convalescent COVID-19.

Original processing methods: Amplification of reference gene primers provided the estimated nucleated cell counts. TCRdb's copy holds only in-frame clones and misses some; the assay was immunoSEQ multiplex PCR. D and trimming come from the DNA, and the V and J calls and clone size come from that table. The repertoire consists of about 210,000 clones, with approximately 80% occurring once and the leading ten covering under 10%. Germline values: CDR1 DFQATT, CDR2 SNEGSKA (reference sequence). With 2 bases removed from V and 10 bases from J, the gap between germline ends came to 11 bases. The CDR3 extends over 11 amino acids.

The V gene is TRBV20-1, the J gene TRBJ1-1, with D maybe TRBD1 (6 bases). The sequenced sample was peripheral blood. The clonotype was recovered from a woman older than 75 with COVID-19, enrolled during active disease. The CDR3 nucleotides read TGCAGTGCTAGATACAGGGAGGGAGCTTTCTTT. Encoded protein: CSARYREGAFF.